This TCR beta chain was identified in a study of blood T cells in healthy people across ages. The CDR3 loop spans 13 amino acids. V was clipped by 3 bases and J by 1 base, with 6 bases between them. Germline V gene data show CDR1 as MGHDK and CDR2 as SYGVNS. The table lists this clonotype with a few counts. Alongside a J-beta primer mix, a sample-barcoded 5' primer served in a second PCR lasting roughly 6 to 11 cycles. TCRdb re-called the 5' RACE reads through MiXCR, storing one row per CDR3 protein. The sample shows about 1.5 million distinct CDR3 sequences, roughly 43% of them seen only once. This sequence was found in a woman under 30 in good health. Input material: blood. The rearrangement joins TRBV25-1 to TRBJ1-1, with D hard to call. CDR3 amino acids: CASSDYRNTEAFF. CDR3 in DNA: TGTGCCAGCAGTGATTACAGGAACACTGAAGCTTTCTTT.